The rows below give T cell receptor beta chains drawn from one sample of a study of blood T cells in healthy people across ages. A single record per CDR3 protein comes from TCRdb applying MiXCR to the 5' RACE reads. The sample yields around 820,000 distinct CDR3 sequences, roughly 25% seen once. The data were also submitted as part of a second study, on T cells of mothers and their children.

Input material: blood. The receptors were sampled from a boy aged 10-17 years in good health. Both conserved end residues are part of each CDR3. Fields, in order: J gene, D gene, clone size, CDR3 length, V gene, CDR3 DNA, CDR3 protein. The D gene is left open where the match is weak. Rows may omit the clone size; those that give it use once, few, many or a size class.

J gene: TRBJ1-2; D gene: .; clone size: many; CDR3 length: 13; V gene: TRBV27; CDR3 DNA: TGTGCCAGCAGTTTGGGCAGGGACTATGGCTACACCTTC; CDR3 protein: CASSLGRDYGYTF
J gene: TRBJ1-6; D gene: .; clone size: .; CDR3 length: 15; V gene: TRBV7-3; CDR3 DNA: TGTGCCAGCAGCTTAACGGGGCACCTTAATTCACCCCTCCACTTT; CDR3 protein: CASSLTGHLNSPLHF
J gene: TRBJ2-1; D gene: .; clone size: .; CDR3 length: 19; V gene: TRBV10-3; CDR3 DNA: TGTGCCATCAGTGGAGAATCACCCGGGGGCCGGTCCCTTAACAATGAGCAGTTCTTC; CDR3 protein: CAISGESPGGRSLNNEQFF
J gene: TRBJ2-1; D gene: .; clone size: few; CDR3 length: 16; V gene: TRBV4-3; CDR3 DNA: TGCGCCAGCAGCCAAGAGACGGGACTAGGGACAGGGGAGCAGTTCTTC; CDR3 protein: CASSQETGLGTGEQFF
J gene: TRBJ2-3; D gene: .; clone size: few; CDR3 length: 15; V gene: TRBV29-1; CDR3 DNA: TGCAGCGTTGAAGATCGGGGGCTCGGCACAGATACGCAGTATTTT; CDR3 protein: CSVEDRGLGTDTQYF
J gene: TRBJ2-4; D gene: .; clone size: few; CDR3 length: 20; V gene: TRBV21-1; CDR3 DNA: TGTGCCAGCAGCAAAGTAGGGGGACAGGGGGCGCGTAAGGCCAAAAACATTCAGTACTTC; CDR3 protein: CASSKVGGQGARKAKNIQYF
J gene: TRBJ2-7; D gene: TRBD1; clone size: few; CDR3 length: 15; V gene: TRBV18; CDR3 DNA: TGTGCCAGCTCACAACCAGGACAGGGGGCGACCGAGCAGTACTTC; CDR3 protein: CASSQPGQGATEQYF
J gene: TRBJ2-5; D gene: TRBD2; clone size: few; CDR3 length: 14; V gene: TRBV10-3; CDR3 DNA: TGTGCCATCAGACCCGGACTAGCGGGAGAGACCCAGTACTTC; CDR3 protein: CAIRPGLAGETQYF
J gene: TRBJ2-5; D gene: .; clone size: .; CDR3 length: 16; V gene: TRBV7-9; CDR3 DNA: TGTGCCAGCAGCTTAGGTCCCGCGGGGATTGAGGAGACCCAGTACTTC; CDR3 protein: CASSLGPAGIEETQYF
J gene: TRBJ2-7; D gene: TRBD1; clone size: few; CDR3 length: 15; V gene: TRBV6-5; CDR3 DNA: TGTGCCAGCAGCCCATCCGGGACAGGGTCCTACGAGCAGTACTTC; CDR3 protein: CASSPSGTGSYEQYF
J gene: TRBJ2-2; D gene: .; clone size: .; CDR3 length: 14; V gene: TRBV7-9; CDR3 DNA: TGTGCCAGCAGCTTCCGGGGGAACACCGGGGAGCTGTTTTTT; CDR3 protein: CASSFRGNTGELFF
J gene: TRBJ1-1; D gene: .; clone size: .; CDR3 length: 12; V gene: TRBV7-9; CDR3 DNA: TGTGCCAGCAGCTCCCTCGGGGGGCCCGGGTGGTTT; CDR3 protein: CASSSLGGPGWF
J gene: TRBJ2-5; D gene: .; clone size: .; CDR3 length: 16; V gene: TRBV29-1; CDR3 DNA: TGCAGCGTTGAACCACGTGAGGGCCCGGGTGAAGAGACCCAGTACTTC; CDR3 protein: CSVEPREGPGEETQYF
J gene: TRBJ1-2; D gene: .; clone size: .; CDR3 length: 14; V gene: TRBV5-5; CDR3 DNA: TGTGCCAGCGGTCGTGAGGATCCCACCTATGGCTACACCTTC; CDR3 protein: CASGREDPTYGYTF
J gene: TRBJ2-1; D gene: .; clone size: .; CDR3 length: 13; V gene: TRBV5-1; CDR3 DNA: TGCGCCAGCAGCTTGGGCGACATGGGTGAGCAGTTCTTC; CDR3 protein: CASSLGDMGEQFF
J gene: TRBJ1-6; D gene: TRBD1; clone size: .; CDR3 length: 15; V gene: TRBV7-2; CDR3 DNA: TGTGCCAGCAGCCGGGACAGCTCCTATAATTCACCCCTCCACTTT; CDR3 protein: CASSRDSSYNSPLHF
J gene: TRBJ1-2; D gene: .; clone size: .; CDR3 length: 17; V gene: TRBV10-3; CDR3 DNA: TGTGCCATCAGTGTCGGTATGGGAGAAGGGGCGGTCTATGGCTACACCTTC; CDR3 protein: CAISVGMGEGAVYGYTF
J gene: TRBJ2-5; D gene: .; clone size: .; CDR3 length: 15; V gene: TRBV5-1; CDR3 DNA: TGCGCCAGCAGCCCCTCCGACAGAAAACAAGAGACCCAGTGCTTC; CDR3 protein: CASSPSDRKQETQCF
J gene: TRBJ1-3; D gene: TRBD1; clone size: once; CDR3 length: 18; V gene: TRBV7-9; CDR3 DNA: TGTGCCAGCAGCTCCCGGGACAGGGTGAAGCCGGATGGAAACACCATATATTTT; CDR3 protein: CASSSRDRVKPDGNTIYF
J gene: TRBJ1-1; D gene: .; clone size: .; CDR3 length: 13; V gene: TRBV12-3/TRBV12-4; CDR3 DNA: TGTACCAGCAGTCTACGAGGGGGTACTGAAGCTTTCTTT; CDR3 protein: CTSSLRGGTEAFF
J gene: TRBJ2-1; D gene: .; clone size: .; CDR3 length: 15; V gene: TRBV7-3; CDR3 DNA: TGTGCCAGCAGCCCATCACGGGGGACCTACAATGAGCAGTTCTTC; CDR3 protein: CASSPSRGTYNEQFF
J gene: TRBJ1-4; D gene: .; clone size: few; CDR3 length: 13; V gene: TRBV28; CDR3 DNA: TGTGCCAGCAGTGTAGGGGATAATGAAAAACTGTTTTTT; CDR3 protein: CASSVGDNEKLFF
J gene: TRBJ2-7; D gene: TRBD2; clone size: .; CDR3 length: 13; V gene: TRBV27; CDR3 DNA: TGTGCCAGCAGGGTAGCGGGGGCCGACGAGCAGTACTTC; CDR3 protein: CASRVAGADEQYF
J gene: TRBJ1-2; D gene: .; clone size: .; CDR3 length: 13; V gene: TRBV20-1; CDR3 DNA: TGCAGTGCTAGAGTTGGTTCTAACTATGGCTACACCTTC; CDR3 protein: CSARVGSNYGYTF
J gene: TRBJ1-3; D gene: TRBD1; clone size: .; CDR3 length: 19; V gene: TRBV4-1; CDR3 DNA: TGCGCCAGCAGCCAAGAGGGGGGACCGACAGGGGGCTTTATCACCACCATATATTTT; CDR3 protein: CASSQEGGPTGGFITTIYF
J gene: TRBJ1-4; D gene: .; clone size: once; CDR3 length: 16; V gene: TRBV4-3; CDR3 DNA: TGCGCCAGCAGCCAAGAGTGGCGGGCGGAGGCTGAAAAACTGTTTTTT; CDR3 protein: CASSQEWRAEAEKLFF
J gene: TRBJ2-1; D gene: .; clone size: few; CDR3 length: 16; V gene: TRBV7-3; CDR3 DNA: TGTGCCAGCAGCTTAATGGCAGGGGCGTCATACAATGAGCAGTTCTTC; CDR3 protein: CASSLMAGASYNEQFF
J gene: TRBJ1-4; D gene: .; clone size: .; CDR3 length: 15; V gene: TRBV5-1; CDR3 DNA: TGCGCCAGCAGCTTGGAGACGGGATCAAATGAAAAACTGTTTTTT; CDR3 protein: CASSLETGSNEKLFF
J gene: TRBJ2-7; D gene: TRBD2; clone size: .; CDR3 length: 16; V gene: TRBV3-1; CDR3 DNA: TGTGCCAGCAGCAAAAGGGCTAGCGGGGGGATCTACGAGCAGTACTTC; CDR3 protein: CASSKRASGGIYEQYF
J gene: TRBJ2-3; D gene: .; clone size: few; CDR3 length: 16; V gene: TRBV4-3; CDR3 DNA: TGCGCCAGCAGCCAAGCGGGGGGCGCTAAAACAGATACGCAGTATTTT; CDR3 protein: CASSQAGGAKTDTQYF
J gene: TRBJ2-1; D gene: .; clone size: many; CDR3 length: 15; V gene: TRBV5-1; CDR3 DNA: TGCGCCAGCAGCTTGCAAGGACAGTTATACAATGAGCAGTTCTTC; CDR3 protein: CASSLQGQLYNEQFF
J gene: TRBJ1-4; D gene: TRBD1; clone size: .; CDR3 length: 15; V gene: TRBV27; CDR3 DNA: TGTGCCAGCAGTAGGGGGACAGCAACTAATGAAAAACTGTTTTTT; CDR3 protein: CASSRGTATNEKLFF
J gene: TRBJ1-5; D gene: .; clone size: .; CDR3 length: 15; V gene: TRBV2; CDR3 DNA: TGTGCCAGCAGTGAAGGAATCAGCCACAATCAGCCCCAGCATTTT; CDR3 protein: CASSEGISHNQPQHF
J gene: TRBJ1-3; D gene: TRBD1; clone size: .; CDR3 length: 15; V gene: TRBV4-3; CDR3 DNA: TGCGCCAGCAGCGTCGGGACAGGGGACGGAAACACCATATATTTT; CDR3 protein: CASSVGTGDGNTIYF